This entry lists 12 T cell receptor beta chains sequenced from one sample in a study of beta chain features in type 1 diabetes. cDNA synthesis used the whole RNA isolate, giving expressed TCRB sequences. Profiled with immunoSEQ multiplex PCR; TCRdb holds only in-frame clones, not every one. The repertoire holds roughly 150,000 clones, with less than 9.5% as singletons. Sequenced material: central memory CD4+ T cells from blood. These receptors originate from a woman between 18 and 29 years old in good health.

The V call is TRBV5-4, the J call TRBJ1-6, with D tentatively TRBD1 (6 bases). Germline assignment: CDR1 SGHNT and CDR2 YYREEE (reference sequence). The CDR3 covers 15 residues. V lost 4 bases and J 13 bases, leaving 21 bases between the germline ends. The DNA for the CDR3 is TGTGCCAGCAGCCAGCACCGGACAGAAGCTTTTCCCCTCCACTTT. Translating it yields CASSQHRTEAFPLHF.

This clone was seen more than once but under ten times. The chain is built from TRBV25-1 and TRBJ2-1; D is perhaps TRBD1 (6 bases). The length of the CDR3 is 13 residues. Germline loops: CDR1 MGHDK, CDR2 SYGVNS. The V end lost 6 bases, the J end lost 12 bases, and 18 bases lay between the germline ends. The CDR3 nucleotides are TGTGCCAGCAGGTCCCCCACAGGGCTCGGGCAGTTCTTC. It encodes CASRSPTGLGQFF.

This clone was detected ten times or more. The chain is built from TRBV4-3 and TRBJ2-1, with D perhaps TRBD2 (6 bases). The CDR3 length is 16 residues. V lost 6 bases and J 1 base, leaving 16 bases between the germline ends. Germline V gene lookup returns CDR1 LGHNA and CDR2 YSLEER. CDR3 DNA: TGCGCCAGCAGAGGAGGGTTTATAGGATCCTACAATGAGCAGTTCTTC. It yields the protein CASRGGFIGSYNEQFF.

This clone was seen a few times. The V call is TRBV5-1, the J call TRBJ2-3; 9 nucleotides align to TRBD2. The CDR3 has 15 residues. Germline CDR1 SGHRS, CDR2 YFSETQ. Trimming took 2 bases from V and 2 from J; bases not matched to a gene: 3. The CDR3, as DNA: TGCGCCAGCAGCTTAAGCGGGGGGACCACAGATACGCAGTATTTT. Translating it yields CASSLSGGTTDTQYF.

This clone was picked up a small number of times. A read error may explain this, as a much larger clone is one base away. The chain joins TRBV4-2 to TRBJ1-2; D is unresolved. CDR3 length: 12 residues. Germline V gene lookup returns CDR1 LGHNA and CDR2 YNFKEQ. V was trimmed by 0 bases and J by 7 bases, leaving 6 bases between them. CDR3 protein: CASSQEEGGYTF. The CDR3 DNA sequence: TGTGCCAGCAGCCAAGAGGAGGGTGGCTACACCTTC.

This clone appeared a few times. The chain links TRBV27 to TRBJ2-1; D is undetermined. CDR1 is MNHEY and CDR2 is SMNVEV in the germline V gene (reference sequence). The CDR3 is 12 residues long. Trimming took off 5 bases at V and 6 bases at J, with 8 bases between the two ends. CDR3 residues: CASSAGSNEQFF. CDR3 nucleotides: TGTGCCAGCAGTGCCGGTAGCAATGAGCAGTTCTTC.

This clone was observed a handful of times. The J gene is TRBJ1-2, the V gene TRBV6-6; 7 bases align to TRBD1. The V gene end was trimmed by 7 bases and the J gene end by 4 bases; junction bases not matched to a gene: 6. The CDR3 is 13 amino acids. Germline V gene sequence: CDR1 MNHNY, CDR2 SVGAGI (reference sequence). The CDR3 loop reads CASTAGTAYGYTF. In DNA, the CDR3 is TGTGCCAGCACCGCCGGGACAGCCTATGGCTACACCTTC.

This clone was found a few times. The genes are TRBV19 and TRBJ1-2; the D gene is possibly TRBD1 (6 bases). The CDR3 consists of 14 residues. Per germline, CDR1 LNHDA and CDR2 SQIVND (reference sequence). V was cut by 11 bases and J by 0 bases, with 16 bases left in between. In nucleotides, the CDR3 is TGTGCCGGACGGGACACTCAAACTAACTATGGCTACACCTTC. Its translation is CAGRDTQTNYGYTF.

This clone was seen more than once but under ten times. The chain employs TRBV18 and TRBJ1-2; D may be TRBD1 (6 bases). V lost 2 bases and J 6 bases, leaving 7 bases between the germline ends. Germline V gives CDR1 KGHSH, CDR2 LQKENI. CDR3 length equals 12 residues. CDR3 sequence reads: CASSPRTDGYTF. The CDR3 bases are TGTGCCAGCTCACCAAGGACAGATGGCTACACCTTC.

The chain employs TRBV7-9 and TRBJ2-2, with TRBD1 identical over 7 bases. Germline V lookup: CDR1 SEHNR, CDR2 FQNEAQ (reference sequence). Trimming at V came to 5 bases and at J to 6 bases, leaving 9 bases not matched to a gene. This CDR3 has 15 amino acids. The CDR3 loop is CASSKLTGSAGELFF. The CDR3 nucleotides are TGTGCCAGCAGCAAATTGACAGGGTCCGCCGGGGAGCTGTTTTTT. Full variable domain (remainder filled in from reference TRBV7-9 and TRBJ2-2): DTGVSQNPRHKITKRGQNVTFRCDPISEHNRLYWYRQTLGQGPEFLTYFQNEAQLEKSRLLSDRFSAERPKGSFSTLEIQRTEQGDSAMYLCASSKLTGSAGELFFGEGSRLTVL.

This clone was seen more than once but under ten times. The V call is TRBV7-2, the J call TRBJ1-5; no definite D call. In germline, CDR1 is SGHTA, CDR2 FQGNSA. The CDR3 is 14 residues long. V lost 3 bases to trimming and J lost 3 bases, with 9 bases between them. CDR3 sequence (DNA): TGTGCCAGCAGCTTTGGACTGAACAATCAGCCCCAGCATTTT. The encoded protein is CASSFGLNNQPQHF.

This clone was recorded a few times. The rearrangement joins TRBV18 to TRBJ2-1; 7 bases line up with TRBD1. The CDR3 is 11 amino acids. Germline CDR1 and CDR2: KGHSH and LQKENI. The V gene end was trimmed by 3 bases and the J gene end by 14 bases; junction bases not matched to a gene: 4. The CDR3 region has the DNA TGTGCCAGCTCACCTGGACAGGTGGAGTTCTTC. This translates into CASSPGQVEFF.